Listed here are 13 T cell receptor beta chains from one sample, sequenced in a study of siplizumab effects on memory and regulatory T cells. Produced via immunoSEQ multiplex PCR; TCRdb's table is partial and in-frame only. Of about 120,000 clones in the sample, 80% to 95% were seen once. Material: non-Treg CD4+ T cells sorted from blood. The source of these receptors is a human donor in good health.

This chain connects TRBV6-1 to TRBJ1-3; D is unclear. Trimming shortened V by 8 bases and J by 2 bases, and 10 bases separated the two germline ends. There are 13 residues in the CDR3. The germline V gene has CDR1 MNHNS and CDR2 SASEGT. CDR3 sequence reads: CASALNTGNTIYF. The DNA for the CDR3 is TGTGCCAGCGCCCTAAACACTGGAAACACCATATATTTT.

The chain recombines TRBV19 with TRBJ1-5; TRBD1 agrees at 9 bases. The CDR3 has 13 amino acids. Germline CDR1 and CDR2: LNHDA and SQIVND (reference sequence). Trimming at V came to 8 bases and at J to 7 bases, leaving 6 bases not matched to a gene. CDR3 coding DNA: TGTGCCAGTCTACAGGGGGCATCACAGCCCCAGCATTTT. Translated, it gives CASLQGASQPQHF. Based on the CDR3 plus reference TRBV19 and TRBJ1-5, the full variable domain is DGGITQSPKYLFRKEGQNVTLSCEQNLNHDAMYWYRQDPGQGLRLIYYSQIVNDFQKGDIAEGYSVSREKKESFPLTVTSAQKNPTAFYLCASLQGASQPQHFGDGTRLSIL.

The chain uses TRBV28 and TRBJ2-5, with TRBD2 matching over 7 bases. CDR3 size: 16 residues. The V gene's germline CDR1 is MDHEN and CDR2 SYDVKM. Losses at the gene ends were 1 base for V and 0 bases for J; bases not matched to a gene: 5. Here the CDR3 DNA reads TGTGCCAGCAGTTTATCTAGCGGCCTGTACCAAGAGACCCAGTACTTC. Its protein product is CASSLSSGLYQETQYF.

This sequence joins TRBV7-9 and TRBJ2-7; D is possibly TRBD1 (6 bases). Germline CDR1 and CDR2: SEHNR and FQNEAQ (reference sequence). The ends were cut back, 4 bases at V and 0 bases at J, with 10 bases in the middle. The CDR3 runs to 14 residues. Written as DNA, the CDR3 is TGTGCCAGCAGCTCCGGGACAAACTCCTACGAGCAGTACTTC. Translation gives CASSSGTNSYEQYF.

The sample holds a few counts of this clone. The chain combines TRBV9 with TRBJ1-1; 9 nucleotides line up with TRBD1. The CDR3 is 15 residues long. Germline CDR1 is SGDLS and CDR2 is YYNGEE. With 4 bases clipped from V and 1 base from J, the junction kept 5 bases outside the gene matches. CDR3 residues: CASSPQGQGNTEAFF. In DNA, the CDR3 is TGTGCCAGCAGCCCCCAGGGACAGGGGAACACTGAAGCTTTCTTT. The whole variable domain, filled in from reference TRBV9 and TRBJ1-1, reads DSGVTQTPKHLITATGQRVTLRCSPRSGDLSVYWYQQSLDQGLQFLIQYYNGEERAKGNILERFSAQQFPDLHSELNLSSLELGDSALYFCASSPQGQGNTEAFFGQGTRLTVV.

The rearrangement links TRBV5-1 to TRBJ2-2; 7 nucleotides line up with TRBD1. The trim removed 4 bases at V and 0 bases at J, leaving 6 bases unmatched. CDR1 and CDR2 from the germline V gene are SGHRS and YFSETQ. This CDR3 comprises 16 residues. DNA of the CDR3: TGCGCCAGCAGCACGAGGGGGCGAACGAACACCGGGGAGCTGTTTTTT. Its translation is CASSTRGRTNTGELFF.

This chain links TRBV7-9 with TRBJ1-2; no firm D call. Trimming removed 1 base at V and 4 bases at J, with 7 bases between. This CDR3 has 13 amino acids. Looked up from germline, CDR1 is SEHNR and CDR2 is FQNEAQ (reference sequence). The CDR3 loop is CASSLDSLYGYTF. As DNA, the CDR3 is TGTGCCAGCAGCTTAGACAGTCTCTATGGCTACACCTTC.

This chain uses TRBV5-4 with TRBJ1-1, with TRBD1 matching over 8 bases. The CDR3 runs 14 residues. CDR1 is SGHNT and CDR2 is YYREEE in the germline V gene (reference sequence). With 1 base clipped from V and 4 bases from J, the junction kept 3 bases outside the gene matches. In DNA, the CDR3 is TGTGCCAGCAGCTTGCGGACAGGGTGCACTGAAGCTTTCTTT. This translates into CASSLRTGCTEAFF. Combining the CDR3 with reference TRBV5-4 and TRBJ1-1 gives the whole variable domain ETGVTQSPTHLIKTRGQQVTLRCSSQSGHNTVSWYQQALGQGPQFIFQYYREEENGRGNFPPRFSGLQFPNYSSELNVNALELDDSALYLCASSLRTGCTEAFFGQGTRLTVV.

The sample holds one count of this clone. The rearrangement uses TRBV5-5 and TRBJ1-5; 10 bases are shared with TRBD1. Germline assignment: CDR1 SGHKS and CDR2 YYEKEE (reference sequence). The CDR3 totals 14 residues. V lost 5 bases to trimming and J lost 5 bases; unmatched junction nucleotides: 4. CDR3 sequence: CASRRTGGDQPQHF. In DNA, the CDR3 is TGTGCCAGCAGGCGGACAGGGGGTGATCAGCCCCAGCATTTT. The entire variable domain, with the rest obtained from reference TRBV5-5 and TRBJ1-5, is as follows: DAGVTQSPTHLIKTRGQQVTLRCSPISGHKSVSWYQQVLGQGPQFIFQYYEKEERGRGNFPDRFSARQFPNYSSELNVNALLLGDSALYLCASRRTGGDQPQHFGDGTRLSIL.

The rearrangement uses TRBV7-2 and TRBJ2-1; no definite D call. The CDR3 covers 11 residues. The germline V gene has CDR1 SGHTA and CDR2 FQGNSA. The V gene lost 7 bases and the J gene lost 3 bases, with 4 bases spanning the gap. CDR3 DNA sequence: TGTGCCAGCACCTTCTACAATGAGCAGTTCTTC. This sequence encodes CASTFYNEQFF.

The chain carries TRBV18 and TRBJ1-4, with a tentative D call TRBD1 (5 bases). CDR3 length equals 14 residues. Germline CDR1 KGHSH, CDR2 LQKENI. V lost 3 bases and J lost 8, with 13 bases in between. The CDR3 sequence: CASSPLTDVEKLFF. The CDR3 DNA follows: TGTGCCAGCTCACCTCTGACAGATGTGGAAAAACTGTTTTTT.

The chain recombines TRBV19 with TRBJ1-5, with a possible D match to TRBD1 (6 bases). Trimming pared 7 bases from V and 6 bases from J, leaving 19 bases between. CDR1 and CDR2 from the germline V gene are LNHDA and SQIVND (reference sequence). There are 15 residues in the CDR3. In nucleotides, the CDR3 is TGTGCCAGTACGGGGGGCACTTCAGAAGGTCAGCCCCAGCATTTT. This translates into CASTGGTSEGQPQHF. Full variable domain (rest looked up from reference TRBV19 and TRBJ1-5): DGGITQSPKYLFRKEGQNVTLSCEQNLNHDAMYWYRQDPGQGLRLIYYSQIVNDFQKGDIAEGYSVSREKKESFPLTVTSAQKNPTAFYLCASTGGTSEGQPQHFGDGTRLSIL.

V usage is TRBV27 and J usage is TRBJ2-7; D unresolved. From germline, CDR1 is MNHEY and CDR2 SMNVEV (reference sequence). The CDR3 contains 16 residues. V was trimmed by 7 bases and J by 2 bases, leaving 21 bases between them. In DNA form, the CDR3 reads TGTGCCAGCAATCCTTTAGTGACAACTGGACCCTACGAGCAGTACTTC. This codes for CASNPLVTTGPYEQYF.